What follows are 2 T cell receptor beta chains derived from one specimen sequenced in a study of T-cell memory formation after mild COVID-19. Each CDR3 protein gets one entry after TCRdb re-called the 5' RACE reads with MiXCR. This sample has some 450,000 distinct CDR3 sequences, with over 15% found just once. The material sequenced was PBMCs or a T cell subset sorted from them (not recorded which). Source of these receptors: a man aged 18 to 29 who had mild COVID-19 (a few samples of this study predate the infection). Cell type and time point are not known.

The CDR3 sequence: CASSERGGSGANVLTF. The CDR3 DNA is TGTGCCAGCAGTGAGCGGGGGGGCTCTGGGGCCAACGTCCTGACTTTC. The V gene is TRBV6-4, the J gene TRBJ2-6; 9 bases are shared with TRBD2. The V and J ends lost 3 bases and 0 bases, in that order; junction bases with no gene match: 0. The CDR3 has 16 amino acids. Germline CDR1 reads MRHNA; CDR2 reads SNTAGT.

This clonotype was detected a few times. The genes are TRBV29-1 and TRBJ2-7; weak D call: TRBD2 (6 bases). The CDR3 covers 13 residues. The germline gives CDR1 SQVTM, CDR2 ANQGSEA. The germline V and J ends were trimmed by 6 bases and 2 bases, with 14 bases remaining between them. The CDR3 DNA follows: TGCAGCGTCGAGGCGGGGAAACCCTACGAGCAGTACTTC. This codes for CSVEAGKPYEQYF.